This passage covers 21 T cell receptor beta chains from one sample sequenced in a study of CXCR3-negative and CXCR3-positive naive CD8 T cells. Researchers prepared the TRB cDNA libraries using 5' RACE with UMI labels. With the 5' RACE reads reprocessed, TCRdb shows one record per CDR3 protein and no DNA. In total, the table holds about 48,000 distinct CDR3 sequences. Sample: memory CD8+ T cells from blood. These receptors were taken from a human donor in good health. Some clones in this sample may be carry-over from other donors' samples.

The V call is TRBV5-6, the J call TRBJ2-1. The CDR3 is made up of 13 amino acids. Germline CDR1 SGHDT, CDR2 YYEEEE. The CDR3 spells CASSFRDEDEQFF.

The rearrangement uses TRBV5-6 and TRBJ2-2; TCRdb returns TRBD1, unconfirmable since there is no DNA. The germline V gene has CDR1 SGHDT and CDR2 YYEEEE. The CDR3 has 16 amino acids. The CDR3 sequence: CASSSRDGLNTGELFF.

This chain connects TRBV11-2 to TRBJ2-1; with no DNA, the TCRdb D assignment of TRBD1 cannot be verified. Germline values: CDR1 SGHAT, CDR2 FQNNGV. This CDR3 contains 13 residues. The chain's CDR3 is CASSLVGNDEQFF.

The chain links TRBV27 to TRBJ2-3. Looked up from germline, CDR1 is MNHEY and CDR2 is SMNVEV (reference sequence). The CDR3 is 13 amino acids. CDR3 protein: CASSTWITDTQYF.

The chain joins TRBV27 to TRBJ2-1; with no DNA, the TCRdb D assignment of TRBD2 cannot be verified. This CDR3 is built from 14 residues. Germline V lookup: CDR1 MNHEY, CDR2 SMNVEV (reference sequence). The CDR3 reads CASTLSGRKDEQFF.

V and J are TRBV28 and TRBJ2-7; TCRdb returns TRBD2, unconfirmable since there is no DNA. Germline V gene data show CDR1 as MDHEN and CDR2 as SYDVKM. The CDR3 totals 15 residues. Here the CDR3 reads CASSITGRVDYEQYF.

The CDR3 here is CASSSRGGGRKIEQYF. This rearrangement joins TRBV7-6 to TRBJ2-7; TCRdb returns TRBD2, unconfirmable since there is no DNA. This CDR3 is built from 16 residues. The germline V gene encodes CDR1 SGHVS and CDR2 FNYEAQ. The entire variable domain, with the rest obtained from reference TRBV7-6 and TRBJ2-7, is as follows: GAGVSQSPRYKVTKRGQDVALRCDPISGHVSLYWYRQALGQGPEFLTYFNYEAQQDKSGLPNDRFSAERPEGSISTLTIQRTEQRDSAMYRCASSSRGGGRKIEQYFGPGTRLTVT.

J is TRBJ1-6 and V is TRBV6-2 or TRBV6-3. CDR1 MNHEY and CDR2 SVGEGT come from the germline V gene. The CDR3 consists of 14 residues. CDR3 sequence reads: CASSLGSENSPLHF.

The CDR3 is CASSLFVGQAGANVLTF. This chain connects TRBV12-3 or TRBV12-4 to TRBJ2-6; the D gene TCRdb calls, TRBD1, cannot be checked with no DNA. The CDR3 totals 17 residues.

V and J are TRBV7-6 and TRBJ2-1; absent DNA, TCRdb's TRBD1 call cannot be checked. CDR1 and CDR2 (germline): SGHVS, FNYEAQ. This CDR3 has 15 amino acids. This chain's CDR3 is CASRVPGGVDDEQFF.

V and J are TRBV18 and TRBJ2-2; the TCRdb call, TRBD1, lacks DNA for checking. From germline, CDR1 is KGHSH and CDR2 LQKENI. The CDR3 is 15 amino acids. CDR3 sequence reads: CASSPGQTNTGELFF. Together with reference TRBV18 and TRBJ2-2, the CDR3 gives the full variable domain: NAGVMQNPRHLVRRRGQEARLRCSPMKGHSHVYWYRQLPEEGLKFMVYLQKENIIDESGMPKERFSAEFPKEGPSILRIQQVVRGDSAAYFCASSPGQTNTGELFFGEGSRLTVL.

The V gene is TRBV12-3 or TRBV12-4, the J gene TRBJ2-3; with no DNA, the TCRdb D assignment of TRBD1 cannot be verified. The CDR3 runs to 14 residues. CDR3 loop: CASSPLSRTDTQYF.

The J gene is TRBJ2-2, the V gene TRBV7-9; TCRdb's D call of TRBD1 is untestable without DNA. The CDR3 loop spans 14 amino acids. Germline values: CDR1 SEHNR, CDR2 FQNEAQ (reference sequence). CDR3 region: CASMDSTNTGELFF.

The CDR3 loop reads CASSLSPEGFNYGYTF. J is TRBJ1-2 and V is TRBV6-5; TCRdb reports TRBD1, a call that lacks DNA to check it against. CDR1 is MNHEY, CDR2 SVGAGI, per germline. The CDR3 extends over 16 amino acids.

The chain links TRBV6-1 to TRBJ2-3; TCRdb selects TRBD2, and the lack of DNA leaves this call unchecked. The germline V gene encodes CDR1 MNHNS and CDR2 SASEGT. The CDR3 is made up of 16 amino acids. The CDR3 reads CASTRRTSYFTDTQYF.

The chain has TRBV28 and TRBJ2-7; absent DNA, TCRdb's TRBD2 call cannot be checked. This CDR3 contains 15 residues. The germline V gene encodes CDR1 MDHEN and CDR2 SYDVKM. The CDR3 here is CASSSGRSTAAEQYF. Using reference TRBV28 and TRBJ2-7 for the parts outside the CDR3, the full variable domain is DVKVTQSSRYLVKRTGEKVFLECVQDMDHENMFWYRQDPGLGLRLIYFSYDVKMKEKGDIPEGYSVSREKKERFSLILESASTNQTSMYLCASSSGRSTAAEQYFGPGTRLTVT.

The chain's CDR3 is CAISDSWTQYF. The chain links TRBV10-3 to TRBJ2-5. The CDR3 is 11 residues long. Germline lookup yields CDR1 ENHRY and CDR2 SYGVKD.

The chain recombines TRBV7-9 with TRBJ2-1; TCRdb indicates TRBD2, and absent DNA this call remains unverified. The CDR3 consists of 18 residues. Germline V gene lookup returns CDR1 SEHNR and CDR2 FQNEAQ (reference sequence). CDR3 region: CASSLGVSGSPSYNEQFF.

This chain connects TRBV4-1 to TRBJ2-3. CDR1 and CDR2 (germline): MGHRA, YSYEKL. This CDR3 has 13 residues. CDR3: CASSLIGTDTQYF.

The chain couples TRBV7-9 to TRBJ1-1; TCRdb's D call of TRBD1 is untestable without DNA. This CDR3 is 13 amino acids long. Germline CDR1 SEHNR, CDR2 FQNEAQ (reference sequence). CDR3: CASKAGDYTEAFF.

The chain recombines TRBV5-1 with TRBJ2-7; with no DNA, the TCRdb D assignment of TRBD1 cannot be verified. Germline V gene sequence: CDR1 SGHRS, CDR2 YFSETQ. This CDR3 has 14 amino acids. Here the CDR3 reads CASSLEGETYEQYF.